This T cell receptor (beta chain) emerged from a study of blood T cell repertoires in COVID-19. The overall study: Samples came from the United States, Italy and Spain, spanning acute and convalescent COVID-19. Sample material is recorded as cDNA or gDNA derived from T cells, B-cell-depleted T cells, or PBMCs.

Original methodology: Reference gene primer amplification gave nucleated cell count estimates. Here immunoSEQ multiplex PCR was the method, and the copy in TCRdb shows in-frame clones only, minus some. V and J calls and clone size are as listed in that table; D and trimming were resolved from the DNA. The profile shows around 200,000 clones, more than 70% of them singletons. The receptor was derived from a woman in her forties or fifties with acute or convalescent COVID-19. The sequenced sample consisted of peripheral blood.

This chain's CDR3 is CSVPTAALSYGYTF. CDR3 coding DNA: TGCAGCGTTCCGACAGCTGCCTTGAGCTATGGCTACACCTTC. The chain is built from TRBV29-1 and TRBJ1-2; D possibly corresponds to TRBD1 (5 bases). The CDR3 totals 14 residues. CDR1 and CDR2 from the germline V gene are SQVTM and ANQGSEA. Trimming took 5 bases from V and 4 from J, leaving 17 bases between them.